This T cell receptor beta chain is drawn from a study of blood T cell repertoires in COVID-19. Overall study: The origin of the acute and convalescent COVID-19 samples was the United States, Italy and Spain. The cDNA or gDNA used as material had been derived from T cells, B-cell-depleted T cells, or PBMCs.

This CDR3 has 19 residues. Germline lookup yields CDR1 SGHVS and CDR2 FQNEAQ. V gave up 2 bases and J gave up 0 bases, with 17 bases separating them. In the source study's methods: Quantification of nucleated cells was approximated via reference gene primer amplification. This table comes from immunoSEQ multiplex PCR, and its TCRdb copy is limited to in-frame clones, with some not included. V and J calls and clone size come straight from that table; D and trimming were deduced from the DNA. The data hold roughly 91,000 clones, with about four fifths observed a single time. This clone was observed a few times.

Specimen: peripheral blood. V and J are TRBV7-8 and TRBJ1-6; a weak D match, TRBD1 (6 bases). The sequence derives from a man between 70 and 80 years old with active or convalescent COVID-19. The DNA of the CDR3 is TGTGCCAGCAGCTTAATGTGGCAGGGGAAAAGCTCCTATAATTCACCCCTCCACTTT. Protein sequence: CASSLMWQGKSSYNSPLHF.